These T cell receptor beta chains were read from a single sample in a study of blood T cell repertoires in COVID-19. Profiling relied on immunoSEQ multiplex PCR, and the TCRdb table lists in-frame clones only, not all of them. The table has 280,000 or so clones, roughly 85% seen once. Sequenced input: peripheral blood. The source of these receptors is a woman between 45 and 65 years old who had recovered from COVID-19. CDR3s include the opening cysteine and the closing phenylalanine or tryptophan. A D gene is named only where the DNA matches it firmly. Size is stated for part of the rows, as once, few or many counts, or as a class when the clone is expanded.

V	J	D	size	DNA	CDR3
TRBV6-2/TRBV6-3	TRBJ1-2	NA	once	TGTGCCAGCAGTTACACAGTGAACTATGGCTACACCTTC	CASSYTVNYGYTF
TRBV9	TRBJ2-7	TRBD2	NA	TGTGCCAGCAGCGTAGGAGGCGGGAGGGCCTCCTACGAGCAGTACTTC	CASSVGGGRASYEQYF
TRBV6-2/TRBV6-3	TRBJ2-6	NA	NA	TGTGCCAGCAGTTACGGGCTCTCTGGGGCCAACGTCCTGACTTTC	CASSYGLSGANVLTF
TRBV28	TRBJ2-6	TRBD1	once	TGTGCCAGCAGTTTTCGAGGGGGCGCGGCTGGGGCCAACGTCCTGACTTTC	CASSFRGGAAGANVLTF
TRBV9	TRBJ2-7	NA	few	TGTGCCAGCAGCACCCGGGGTACCTCCTACGAGCAGTACTTC	CASSTRGTSYEQYF
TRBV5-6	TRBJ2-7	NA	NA	TGTGCCAGCAGCTTGGAGCGGGTCCCCTACGAGCAGTACTTC	CASSLERVPYEQYF
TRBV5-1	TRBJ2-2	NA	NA	TGCGCCAGCAGCCTCCGACAGGAGAGCGGGGAGCTGTTTTTT	CASSLRQESGELFF
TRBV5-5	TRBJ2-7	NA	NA	TGTGCCAGCAGCTTGATCGGGTCCGAACATGGAGAGCAGTACTTC	CASSLIGSEHGEQYF
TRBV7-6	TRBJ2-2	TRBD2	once	TGTGCCAGCAGCCGGGGGCTAGCGGGTATCACCGGGGAGCTGTTTTTT	CASSRGLAGITGELFF
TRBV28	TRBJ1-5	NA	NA	TGTGCCAGCAGTTCCCTAGGGGTTATTAATCAGCCCCAGCATTTT	CASSSLGVINQPQHF
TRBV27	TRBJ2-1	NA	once	TGTGCCAGCAGTCTTCAGGGCAATGAGCAGTTCTTC	CASSLQGNEQFF
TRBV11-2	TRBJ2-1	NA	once	TGTGCCAGCAGCCACTTAGAGGGTAGGAGTGAGCAGTTCTTC	CASSHLEGRSEQFF
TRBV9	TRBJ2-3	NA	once	TGTGCCAGCAGCGTAGGTCCGGGACACCGAGAGACAGATACGCAGTATTTT	CASSVGPGHRETDTQYF
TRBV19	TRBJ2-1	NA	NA	TGTGCCAGTAGTATAGGGACACCGCCCTCAGGGGAGCAGTTCTTC	CASSIGTPPSGEQFF
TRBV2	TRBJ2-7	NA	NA	TGTGCCAGCATTGGCAGTTTATGGTCCTACGAGCAGTACTTC	CASIGSLWSYEQYF
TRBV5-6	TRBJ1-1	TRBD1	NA	TGTGCCAGCAGCTTTTTGGACAGGGAAAGGACTGAAGCTTTCTTT	CASSFLDRERTEAFF
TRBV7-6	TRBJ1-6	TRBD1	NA	TGTGCCAGCAGCCGGGACAGGGGGAATTCACCCCTCCACTTT	CASSRDRGNSPLHF
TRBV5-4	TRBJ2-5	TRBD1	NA	TGTGCCAGCACCAGCCGGGACAGGGGGCGCGGGGAGACCCAGTACTTC	CASTSRDRGRGETQYF
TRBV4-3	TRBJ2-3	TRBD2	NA	TGCGCCAGCAGCCAAGACCGTAGCGGGATTGCAGATACGCAGTATTTT	CASSQDRSGIADTQYF
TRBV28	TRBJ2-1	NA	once	TGTGCCAGCAGTCCCCCAGGGTGGCATGAGCAGTTCTTC	CASSPPGWHEQFF
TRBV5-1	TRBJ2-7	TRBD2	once	TGCGCCAGCAGCTTGGCCTTGGCTAGCGGTTCGAGCTCCTACGAGCAGTACTTC	CASSLALASGSSSYEQYF
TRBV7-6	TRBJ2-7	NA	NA	TGTGCCAGCAGCTCGGCCGGGACTTCCTACGAGCAGTACTTC	CASSSAGTSYEQYF
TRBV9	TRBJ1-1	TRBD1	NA	TGTGCCAGCAGCGCCTCTACAGGGGGGGACACTGAAGCTTTCTTT	CASSASTGGDTEAFF
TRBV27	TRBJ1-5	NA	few	TGTGCCAGCGGAATGGCAGGGCGCAATCAGCCCCAGCATTTT	CASGMAGRNQPQHF
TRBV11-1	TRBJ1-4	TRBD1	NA	TGTGCCAGCAGCTTAAGACAGGGGAGATCGACTGAAAAACTGTTTTTT	CASSLRQGRSTEKLFF
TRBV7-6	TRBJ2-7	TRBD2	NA	TGTGCCAGCAGCCTCCAGAGGAGCGGGAGTGCGAGCTCCTACGAGCAGTACTTC	CASSLQRSGSASSYEQYF
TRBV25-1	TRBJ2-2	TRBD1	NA	TGTGCCAGCAGTCCCTTAGGTGGGGGACAGGGGGCGGATGGGGAGCTGTTTTTT	CASSPLGGGQGADGELFF
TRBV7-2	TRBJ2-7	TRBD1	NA	TGTGCCAGCACCCAGGGGGTTGGCGAGCAGTACTTC	CASTQGVGEQYF
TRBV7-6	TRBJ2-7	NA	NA	TGTGCCAGCAGCTTGGAATCAGGGCCTCCAGGCTACGAGCAGTACTTC	CASSLESGPPGYEQYF
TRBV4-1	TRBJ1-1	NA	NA	TGCGCCAGCAGCTCGGACAGGAACACTGAAGCTTTCTTT	CASSSDRNTEAFF
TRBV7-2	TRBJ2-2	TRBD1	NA	TGTGCCAGCAGTGGTCTAAACAGGGGCGGGGAGCTGTTTTTT	CASSGLNRGGELFF
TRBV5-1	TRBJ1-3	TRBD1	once	TGCGCCAGCAGCTTGGGCACCTCAGGGGGAAGAAACACCATATATTTT	CASSLGTSGGRNTIYF
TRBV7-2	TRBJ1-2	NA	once	TGTGCCAGCAGCTTAGAAGGCGGGGGAGGGAGTGGCTACACCTTC	CASSLEGGGGSGYTF
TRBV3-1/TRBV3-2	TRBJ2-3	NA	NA	TGTGCCAGCAGCCCTAGCGTATCGCTGGATACGCAGTATTTT	CASSPSVSLDTQYF
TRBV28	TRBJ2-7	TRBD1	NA	TGTGCCAGCAGTTCGCCCGGGACAGTAATAGAGCAGTACTTC	CASSSPGTVIEQYF
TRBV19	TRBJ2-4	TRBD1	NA	TGTGCCAGTAGTCCCCGGACAGGGAAAAACATTCAGTACTTC	CASSPRTGKNIQYF
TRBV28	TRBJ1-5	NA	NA	TGTGCCAGCAGTTACAATCTGAATCAGCCCCAGCATTTT	CASSYNLNQPQHF
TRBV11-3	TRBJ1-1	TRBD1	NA	TGTGCCAGCAGCCCAGGACAGGGGCGGACTGAAGCTTTCTTT	CASSPGQGRTEAFF
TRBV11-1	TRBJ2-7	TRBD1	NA	TGTGCCAGCAGCTTCAAGGTCGGACAGGGATGGTACGAGCAGTACTTC	CASSFKVGQGWYEQYF
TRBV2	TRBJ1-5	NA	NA	TGTGCCAGCAGTGAACCAAATCAGCCCCAGCATTTT	CASSEPNQPQHF
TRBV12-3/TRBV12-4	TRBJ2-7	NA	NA	TGTGCCAGCAGTCTAGACATCTCCTACGAGCAGTACTTC	CASSLDISYEQYF
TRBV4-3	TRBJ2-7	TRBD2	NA	TGCGCCAGCAGCCAATCCAGCGGGAATTACGAGCAGTACTTC	CASSQSSGNYEQYF
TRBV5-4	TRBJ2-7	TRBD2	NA	TGTGCCAGCAGCACCGGGACTAGCGGGTCCTACGAGCAGTACTTC	CASSTGTSGSYEQYF
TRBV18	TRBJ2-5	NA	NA	TGTGCCAGCTCACCACCGTCTCAGGGAGAGACCCAGTACTTC	CASSPPSQGETQYF
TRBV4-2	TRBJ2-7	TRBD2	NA	TGTGCCAGCAGCCAAGATCCCCTAGCGGGAGGGGTCTACGAGCAGTACTTC	CASSQDPLAGGVYEQYF
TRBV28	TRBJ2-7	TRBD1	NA	TGTGCCAGCAGTGCCGGGACAGGGGTCTACGAGCAGTACTTC	CASSAGTGVYEQYF
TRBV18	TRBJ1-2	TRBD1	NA	TGTGCCAGCTCACCAGTCCAGGGGGCGGATGGCTACACCTTC	CASSPVQGADGYTF
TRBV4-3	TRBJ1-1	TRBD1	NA	TGCGCCAGCAGCCAAGGGACAGGGGCGAGGACTGAAGCTTTCTTT	CASSQGTGARTEAFF
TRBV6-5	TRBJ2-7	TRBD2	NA	TGTGCCAGCAGGTCACTAGCGGGGGTGCCCTACGAGCAGTACTTC	CASRSLAGVPYEQYF
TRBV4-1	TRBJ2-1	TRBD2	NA	TGCGCCAGCAGCCGAGGACTAGCGGGAGGGGTCTCCTACAATGAGCAGTTCTTC	CASSRGLAGGVSYNEQFF
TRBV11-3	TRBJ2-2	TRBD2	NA	TGTGCCAGCAGCTTAGGGGGACTAGCGGGCACCGGGGAGCTGTTTTTT	CASSLGGLAGTGELFF
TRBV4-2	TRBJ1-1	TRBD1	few	TGTGCCAGCAGCCTGAATGTAGGACAGGGATATGAAGCTTTCTTT	CASSLNVGQGYEAFF
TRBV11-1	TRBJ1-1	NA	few	TGTGCCAGCAGCTTCCGACTGGTGAACACTGAAGCTTTCTTT	CASSFRLVNTEAFF
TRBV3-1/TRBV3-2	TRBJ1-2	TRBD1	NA	TGTGCCAGCAGCCTAAGGACAGGGAGCTATGGCTACACCTTC	CASSLRTGSYGYTF
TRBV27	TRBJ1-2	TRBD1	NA	TGTGCCAGCAGACGCCCCGGGACAGGGGTGGGTGGCTACACCTTC	CASRRPGTGVGGYTF
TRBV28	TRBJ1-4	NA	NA	TGTGCCAGCAGTTTATGGTCCCCGCGACAGGCTGCAACTAATGAAAAACTGTTTTTT	CASSLWSPRQAATNEKLFF
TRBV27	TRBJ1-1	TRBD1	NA	TGTGCCAGCAGTTTTGGACAGGCTAACACTGAAGCTTTCTTT	CASSFGQANTEAFF
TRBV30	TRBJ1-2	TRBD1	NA	TGTGCCTGGACTCCCGGGACAGGGGGAATCTATGGCTACACCTTC	CAWTPGTGGIYGYTF
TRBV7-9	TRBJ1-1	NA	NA	TGTGCCAGCAGCCCGACAGGTAGTACTGAAGCTTTCTTT	CASSPTGSTEAFF
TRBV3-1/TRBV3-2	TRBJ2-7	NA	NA	TGTGCCAGCAGCCCTTCTGTCTACGAGCAGTACTTC	CASSPSVYEQYF